The clone carrying this TCR beta chain occurred many times. A second PCR of 7 to 11 cycles used a sample-barcoded 5' primer and a J-beta primer mix. Each CDR3 protein is one row after TCRdb ran MiXCR on the 5' RACE reads. The data hold 650,000 to 700,000 distinct CDR3 sequences, with around 52% observed a single time. The CDR3 has 13 amino acids. Germline CDR1 reads DFQATT; CDR2 reads SNEGSKA (reference sequence). With V trimmed by 5 bases and J by 3 bases, 2 bases remained unmatched. This entry is derived from a study of blood T cells in healthy people across ages. The source is an elderly woman in good health. The specimen was blood. V and J are TRBV20-1 and TRBJ2-3, with 10 bases lining up with TRBD2. CDR3 nucleotide sequence: TGCAGTGCTCGGACTAGCGGTACAGATACGCAGTATTTT. This translates into CSARTSGTDTQYF.